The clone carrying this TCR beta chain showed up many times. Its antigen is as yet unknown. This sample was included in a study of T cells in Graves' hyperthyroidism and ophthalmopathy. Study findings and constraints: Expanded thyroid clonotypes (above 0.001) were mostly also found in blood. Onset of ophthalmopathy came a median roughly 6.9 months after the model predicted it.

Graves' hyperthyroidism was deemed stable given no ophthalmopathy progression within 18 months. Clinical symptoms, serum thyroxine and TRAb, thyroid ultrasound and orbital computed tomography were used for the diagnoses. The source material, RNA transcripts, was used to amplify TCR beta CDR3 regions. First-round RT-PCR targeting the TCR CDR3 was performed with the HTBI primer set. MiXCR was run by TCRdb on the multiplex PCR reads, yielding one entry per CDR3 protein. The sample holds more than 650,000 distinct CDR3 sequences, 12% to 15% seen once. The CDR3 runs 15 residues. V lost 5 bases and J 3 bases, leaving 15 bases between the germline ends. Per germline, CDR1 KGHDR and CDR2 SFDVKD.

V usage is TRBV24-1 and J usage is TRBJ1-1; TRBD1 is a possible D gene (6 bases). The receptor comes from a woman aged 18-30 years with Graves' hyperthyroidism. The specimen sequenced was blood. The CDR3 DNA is TGTGCCACCAGTGCCAGGGGAGGGACGGACACTGAAGCTTTCTTT. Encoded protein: CATSARGGTDTEAFF.